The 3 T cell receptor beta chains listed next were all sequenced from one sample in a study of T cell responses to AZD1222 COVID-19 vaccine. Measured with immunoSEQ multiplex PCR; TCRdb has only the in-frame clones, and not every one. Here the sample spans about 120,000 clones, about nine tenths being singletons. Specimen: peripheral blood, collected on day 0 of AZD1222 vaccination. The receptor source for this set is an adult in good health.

The CDR3 DNA reads TGTGCCAGCAGCTTAGTCGGGGGGAGCACAGATACGCAGTATTTT. Translating gives CASSLVGGSTDTQYF. This rearrangement joins TRBV7-6 to TRBJ2-3; 7 nucleotides match TRBD2. The CDR3 runs 15 residues. V lost 1 base, J lost 0 bases, and 1 base stayed unmatched. The germline V gene encodes CDR1 SGHVS and CDR2 FNYEAQ. Filled out from reference TRBV7-6 and TRBJ2-3, the complete variable domain reads GAGVSQSPRYKVTKRGQDVALRCDPISGHVSLYWYRQALGQGPEFLTYFNYEAQQDKSGLPNDRFSAERPEGSISTLTIQRTEQRDSAMYRCASSLVGGSTDTQYFGPGTRLTVL.

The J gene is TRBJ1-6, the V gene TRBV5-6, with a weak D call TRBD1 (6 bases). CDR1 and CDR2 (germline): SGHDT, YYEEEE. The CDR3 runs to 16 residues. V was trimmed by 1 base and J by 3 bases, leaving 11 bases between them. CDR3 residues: CASSLRGAGYNSPLHF. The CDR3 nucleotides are TGTGCCAGCAGCTTGAGGGGGGCAGGCTATAATTCACCCCTCCACTTT.

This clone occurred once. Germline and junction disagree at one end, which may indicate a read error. CDR3 protein: CASSLAAAGVLTGELFF. The CDR3 nucleotides are TGTGCTAGCAGCTTAGCGGCCGCGGGAGTACTGACCGGGGAGCTGTTTTTT. The chain joins TRBV7-7 to TRBJ2-2, with 7 bases matching TRBD2. The CDR3 length is 17 residues. The germline CDR1 and CDR2 sequences are SSHAT and FNYEAQ (reference sequence).